The clone carrying this TCR beta chain appeared a single time. The CDR3 sequence is 20 residues long. Trimming stripped 0 bases from V and 4 bases from J, with 25 bases between. Germline CDR1 is LGHNA and CDR2 is YSLEER. The sample comes from a study of cytomegalovirus exposure and HLA in healthy donors. The PCR had 60 Vbeta and 13 Jbeta primers. Some clones are missing from TCRdb's copy, which holds only in-frame ones; the method was immunoSEQ multiplex PCR. The repertoire has fewer than 250,000 clones, about 83% of them found once; the top ten carry about a tenth. This receptor was identified in a woman aged 50 to 60 in good health and CMV-seropositive. This chain connects TRBV4-3 to TRBJ2-1, with D possibly TRBD1 on 6 matching bases. Sequenced material: PBMCs. The CDR3 reads CASSQDVAGESSRVYNEQFF. CDR3 DNA: TGCGCCAGCAGCCAAGATGTTGCAGGGGAGTCTTCGCGGGTATACAATGAGCAGTTCTTC.